This T cell receptor beta chain was captured by sequencing in a study of CD8 T cells in Susac syndrome. In the case of this clonotype: Antigen unknown.

Germline assignment: CDR1 MNHNS and CDR2 SASEGT. The CDR3 totals 15 residues. The V segment lost 3 bases and the J segment 4 bases; nucleotides outside the gene matches: 5. With random hexamers, reverse transcription was performed on roughly 0.5 to 1 ug of RNA. TCRdb used MiXCR to reprocess the immunoSEQ multiplex PCR reads, holding one entry per CDR3 protein. Here the sample spans 150,000 to 200,000 distinct CDR3 sequences, just under 95% being singletons. From blood CD8+ and CD4+ T cells, TCR beta sequences were generated. Study-level findings and limits: Regarding the TCR sequencing and HLA analysis, the study admitted that a relatively small number of individuals were involved.

The TCR originated in a human donor in good health. Source material: CD4+ T cells from PBMCs. This rearrangement joins TRBV6-1 to TRBJ2-2; 7 bases are shared with TRBD1. The CDR3: CASSDLGQITGELFF. CDR3 bases: TGTGCCAGCAGTGATCTGGGACAGATCACCGGGGAGCTGTTTTTT.